This T cell receptor beta chain was obtained from a study of shared clonotypes between healthy human individuals (dated by TCRdb to 2019 to 2021). Notes on the research overall: The cohort comprised a couple of women and three men aged 18 to 49 years. Per donor, three plates each were used for CD4 naive and CD4 memory, two for CD8 naive, and one for CD8 memory. To estimate repertoire size and how much clonotypes are shared between individuals, the study performed deep sequencing of blood TCR repertoires from 4 to 6 healthy adults. Different laboratories and diverse techniques were used to prepare libraries and sequence TCR repertoires, to increase sequencing depth and limit assay-specific biases. Per donor, leukapheresis produced somewhere between about 0.94 and 9 billion PBMCs. What the study reported, not specific to this receptor: About 5% of naive CD4, 3.5% of naive CD8, approximately 2% of memory CD4, and 0.4% of memory CD8 clonotypes were shared across several donors. The genetic and exposure-history diversity represented was limited by the small number of donors. Based on pairwise subsampling, the degree of clonotype sharing among donors was expected to be affected by sequencing depth. Rarefaction of sorted-subset datasets indicated incomplete sequencing despite the large sequencing depth. Sampling was restricted to blood, and TCR repertoires in tissue are likely to differ from TCR repertoires in blood. Larger estimated clonotype richness was generally found for naive subsets than for memory subsets. Higher generation probabilities were observed for clonotypes shared by all four sorted-subset donors than for non-shared clonotypes.

The donors were healthy, HIV-negative adults who had no recently reported acute infections or vaccinations. All donors were Caucasian adults living in Nashville, Tennessee, USA. CD4+ T cells were enriched by magnetic negative selection; naive cells were then positively selected on CD45RA, and the negative fraction formed the memory subset. Blood was collected by leukapheresis, and PBMCs were isolated by Ficoll-Histopaque density gradient centrifugation and then cryopreserved in liquid nitrogen vapor phase. Purity and quantity of every magnetically sorted T cell population were checked by analytical flow cytometry. Genomic DNA was isolated from every sorted fraction and measured by UV absorbance on a Nanodrop 2000c. Using the deep immunoSEQ assay, multiplex PCR amplified TCR CDR3 regions from genomic DNA. Genomic DNA extracted from each cell subset was distributed evenly over all wells of several immunoSEQ 96-well plates, and each plate served as one replicate. Each replicate PCR for sorted subsets received approximately 220 ng genomic DNA, equal to roughly 29,000 T cell genomes. Purified libraries were quantified with a Qubit 3.0 fluorometer, sized on a Bioanalyzer 2100, and re-quantified with the KAPA Library Quantification kit. Every immunoSEQ 96-well plate was sequenced on a dedicated single-read 150-cycle Illumina NextSeq 550 flow cell. The paper's processing steps were these. Because the immunoSEQ output held only junctional sequences and lacked quality scores, the filtering could not match the filtering applied to full-length reads. Sequences were annotated with PyIR, a Python wrapper for IgBLAST v1.9, using IMGT germline references to assign V/J genes and CDR3. Any read was removed if the V/J assignment was weak (E-value above 1e-6), the CDR3 was missing, or the read contained stop codons, out-of-frame junctions, or ambiguous translated residues. V3J clonotypes were defined as sequences sharing the same inferred V gene, J gene, and CDR3 amino acid sequence. Percentage overlap between repertoires was calculated by dividing the number of shared unique clonotypes by the size of the smaller repertoire. Repertoire richness was assessed with RTK rarefaction, the Chao1 estimator, and Recon v2.1 estimates of unobserved clonotypes. Generation probabilities for all TCRbeta clonotypes obtained by the gDNA method from four donors were computed using OLGA. TCRdb stores this immuneACCESS table with in-frame sequences only. Part of the clones is absent; in the studies checked, under half of the shortfall reflects unresolved V genes, and no reason is known for the rest. V and J calls and clone size are copied from that table; D and trimming were computed from the DNA. Recorded for this sample are some 200,000 clones; 60% to 70% of them occurred a single time. The leading ten clones occupy 8.5% to 14% of the sample.

In its sample, this clone was seen once. Its antigen remains undetermined. There are no base qualities to consult, and no much larger clone falls within one base. In the germline V gene, CDR1 corresponds to SGHRS and CDR2 to YFSETQ. The CDR3 runs 15 amino acids, cysteine and phenylalanine included. Only CDR3 DNA remains: 45 bases, in frame from the first base. V is pruned by 2 bases and J by 6 bases, leaving 4 bases of the junction without a gene match. Input material: memory CD4+ T cells sorted from blood. Explained via the paper, the cell subset or site label denotes: CD45RA-negative fraction. The receptor was isolated from a man younger than 45 in good health. Recombination joined TRBV5-1 with TRBJ2-2; TRBD2 fits 10 bases in the junction. The nucleotide sequence is TGCGCCAGCAGCTTAGCGGGAGGGCCGGCCGGGGAGCTGTTTTTT. It specifies CASSLAGGPAGELFF.